A single sample is the source of the 13 T cell receptor beta chains below, sequenced in a study of CD8 T cells in Susac syndrome. RNA in amounts of roughly 0.5 to 1 ug was reverse transcribed with random hexamers. TCRdb re-derived calls from the immunoSEQ multiplex PCR reads in MiXCR, one entry per CDR3 protein. The data show approximately 200,000 distinct CDR3 sequences, approximately 90% seen once. The sample comprised CD8+ T cells from PBMCs. Receptors originate from a human donor with multiple sclerosis.

The chain carries TRBV7-9 and TRBJ1-1, with D perhaps TRBD1 (6 bases). V lost 4 bases, J lost 0 bases, and 9 bases lay in between. Germline-derived CDR1 and CDR2 are SEHNR and FQNEAQ (reference sequence). CDR3 size: 14 residues. The CDR3 reads CASSSRGVNTEAFF. The CDR3 DNA follows: TGTGCCAGCAGCTCGAGGGGGGTGAACACTGAAGCTTTCTTT. Supplemented by reference TRBV7-9 and TRBJ1-1, the full variable domain reads DTGVSQNPRHKITKRGQNVTFRCDPISEHNRLYWYRQTLGQGPEFLTYFQNEAQLEKSRLLSDRFSAERPKGSFSTLEIQRTEQGDSAMYLCASSSRGVNTEAFFGQGTRLTVV.

The chain employs TRBV15 and TRBJ2-3; D uncertain. Between the trimmed V and J ends, which lost 0 bases and 3 bases, there was a span of 10 bases. Germline V gene data show CDR1 as LNHNV and CDR2 as YYDKDF (reference sequence). This CDR3 has 15 residues. This chain's CDR3 is CATSRDRSRTDTQYF. The DNA of the CDR3 is TGTGCCACCAGCAGAGATCGGAGCAGGACAGATACGCAGTATTTT.

The CDR3 spells CASSPSGVQETQYF. The CDR3 DNA sequence: TGTGCCAGCAGCCCTAGCGGGGTCCAAGAGACCCAGTACTTC. The rearrangement joins TRBV6-5 to TRBJ2-5; TRBD2 matches at 9 bases. Germline trimming cut 6 bases from V and 1 base from J; bases unmatched to any gene: 3. CDR3 length: 14 amino acids. The germline V gene has CDR1 MNHEY and CDR2 SVGAGI.

The chain is built from TRBV7-9 and TRBJ2-1; TRBD2 is a possible D gene (5 bases). Germline assignment: CDR1 SEHNR and CDR2 FQNEAQ (reference sequence). The germline V and J ends were trimmed by 0 bases and 3 bases, with 15 bases remaining between them. The CDR3 loop spans 17 amino acids. The CDR3 spells CASSLALGLARYNEQFF. CDR3 DNA: TGTGCCAGCAGCTTAGCGCTCGGGCTAGCCCGCTACAATGAGCAGTTCTTC.

This chain links TRBV18 with TRBJ2-3; 11 bases are shared with TRBD2. Unmatched junction bases numbered 0, after V lost 0 bases and J lost 1 base. The germline gives CDR1 KGHSH, CDR2 LQKENI. The CDR3 covers 16 residues. The CDR3 sequence: CASSPPGLAGTDTQYF. The CDR3 nucleotides read TGTGCCAGCTCACCACCGGGACTAGCGGGCACAGATACGCAGTATTTT.

The chain couples TRBV27 to TRBJ1-3; D is perhaps TRBD1 (5 bases). CDR1 is MNHEY and CDR2 is SMNVEV in the germline V gene (reference sequence). The CDR3 runs to 16 residues. V lost 6 bases and J 0 bases, leaving 15 bases between the germline ends. The CDR3 sequence: CASRAEWGNSGNTIYF. Written as DNA, the CDR3 is TGTGCCAGCAGAGCCGAGTGGGGGAACTCTGGAAACACCATATATTTT.

The chain has TRBV15 and TRBJ1-2; TRBD1 matches 7 bases. This CDR3 has 16 residues. The J segment lost 4 bases and the V segment lost 0 bases, leaving 8 bases of the junction unmatched. CDR1 and CDR2 from the germline V gene are LNHNV and YYDKDF (reference sequence). The CDR3 DNA reads TGTGCCACCAGCAGAGAACGGACAGGATCCTTCTATGGCTACACCTTC. The encoded protein is CATSRERTGSFYGYTF.

The chain has TRBV25-1 and TRBJ1-1; 8 positions agree with TRBD1. The V gene end was trimmed by 5 bases and the J gene end by 5 bases; junction bases not matched to a gene: 10. Per the germline V gene, CDR1 is MGHDK and CDR2 is SYGVNS. The CDR3 loop spans 15 amino acids. CDR3 amino acids: CASSNIIQGATEAFF. For the CDR3, the DNA is TGTGCCAGCAGTAATATAATCCAGGGGGCAACTGAAGCTTTCTTT.

V usage is TRBV6-5 and J usage is TRBJ1-1; D is unclear. V gave up 0 bases and J gave up 7 bases, with 9 bases separating them. This CDR3 comprises 13 residues. Per germline, CDR1 MNHEY and CDR2 SVGAGI. CDR3 sequence (DNA): TGTGCCAGCAGTTACTCGACGGCGGGTGAAGCTTTCTTT. Its protein product is CASSYSTAGEAFF.

CDR3 coding DNA: TGTGCCAGCAGCCCTGGGACAGCCTCATATGGCTACACCTTC. Encoded protein: CASSPGTASYGYTF. V and J are TRBV6-5 and TRBJ1-2, with 7 bases fitting TRBD1. Per the germline V gene, CDR1 is MNHEY and CDR2 is SVGAGI. With 6 bases clipped from V and 5 bases from J, the junction kept 9 bases outside the gene matches. The CDR3 runs to 14 residues.

The chain has TRBV9 and TRBJ1-6, with 7 bases identical to TRBD1. Trimming took 0 bases from V and 8 from J; bases not matched to a gene: 14. Per germline, CDR1 SGDLS and CDR2 YYNGEE. The length of the CDR3 is 18 residues. CDR3 DNA: TGTGCCAGCAGCGTAGAGGGGGCCATTCCCTATCGGGATTCACCCCTCCACTTT. Translation: CASSVEGAIPYRDSPLHF.

J is TRBJ2-3 and V is TRBV28, with D perhaps TRBD2 (7 bases). Germline values: CDR1 MDHEN, CDR2 SYDVKM. CDR3 length equals 16 residues. V was cut by 7 bases and J by 1 base, with 18 bases left in between. Here the CDR3 DNA reads TGTGCCAGCACCCCGTGGGGGGAGGGGGGCACAGATACGCAGTATTTT. It codes for CASTPWGEGGTDTQYF.

The CDR3, as DNA: TGTGCCACCAGCGAGGAGCCCCGGGCCGGGGAGCTGTTTTTT. Encoded protein: CATSEEPRAGELFF. V is TRBV15 and J is TRBJ2-2; D is unresolved. The germline V and J ends were trimmed by 5 bases and 6 bases, with 13 bases remaining between them. This CDR3 has 14 residues. Germline CDR1 reads LNHNV; CDR2 reads YYDKDF (reference sequence).